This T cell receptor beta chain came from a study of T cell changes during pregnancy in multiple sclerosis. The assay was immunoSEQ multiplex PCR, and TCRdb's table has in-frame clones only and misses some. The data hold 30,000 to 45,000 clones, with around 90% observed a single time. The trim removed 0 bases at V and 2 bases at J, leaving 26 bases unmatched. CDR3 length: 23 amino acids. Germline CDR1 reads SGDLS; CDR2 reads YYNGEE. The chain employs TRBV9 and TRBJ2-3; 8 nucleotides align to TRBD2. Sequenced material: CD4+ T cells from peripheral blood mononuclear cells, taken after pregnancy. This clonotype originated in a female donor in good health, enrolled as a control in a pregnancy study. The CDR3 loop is CASSVALGHLGAGVPQITDTQYF. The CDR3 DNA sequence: TGTGCCAGCAGCGTAGCATTAGGGCACTTGGGAGCGGGAGTTCCACAGATCACAGATACGCAGTATTTT.